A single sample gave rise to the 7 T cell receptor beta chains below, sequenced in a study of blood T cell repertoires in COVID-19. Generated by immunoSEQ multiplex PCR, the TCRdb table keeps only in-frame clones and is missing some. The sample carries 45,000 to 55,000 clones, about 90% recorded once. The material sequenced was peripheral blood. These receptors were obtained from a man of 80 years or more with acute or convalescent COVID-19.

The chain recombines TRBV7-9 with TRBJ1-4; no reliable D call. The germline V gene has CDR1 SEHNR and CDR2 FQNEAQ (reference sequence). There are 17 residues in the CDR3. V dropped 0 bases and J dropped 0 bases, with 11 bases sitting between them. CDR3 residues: CASSLAYSRATNEKLFF. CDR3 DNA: TGTGCCAGCAGCTTAGCCTATTCCCGAGCAACTAATGAAAAACTGTTTTTT.

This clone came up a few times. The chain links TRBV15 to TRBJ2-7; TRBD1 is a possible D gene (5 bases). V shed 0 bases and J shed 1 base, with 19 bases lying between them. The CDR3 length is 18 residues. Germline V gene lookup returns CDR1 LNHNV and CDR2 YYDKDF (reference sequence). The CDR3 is CATSRDQGSRLGSYEQYF. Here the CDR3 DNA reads TGTGCCACCAGCAGAGATCAGGGTAGCAGGCTGGGTTCCTACGAGCAGTACTTC.

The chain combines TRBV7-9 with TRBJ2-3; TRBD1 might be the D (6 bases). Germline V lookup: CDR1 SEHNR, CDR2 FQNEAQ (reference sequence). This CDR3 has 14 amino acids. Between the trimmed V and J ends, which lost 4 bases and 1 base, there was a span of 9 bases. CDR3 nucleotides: TGTGCCAGCAGCTCCTCAGGGGGCACAGATACGCAGTATTTT. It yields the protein CASSSSGGTDTQYF.

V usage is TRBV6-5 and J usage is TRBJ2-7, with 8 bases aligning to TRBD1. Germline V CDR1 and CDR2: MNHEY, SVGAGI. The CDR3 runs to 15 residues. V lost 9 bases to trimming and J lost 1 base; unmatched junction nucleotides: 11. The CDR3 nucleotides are TGTGCCAGTTCCGGGACAGGTATAGGATCCTACGAGCAGTACTTC. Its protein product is CASSGTGIGSYEQYF.

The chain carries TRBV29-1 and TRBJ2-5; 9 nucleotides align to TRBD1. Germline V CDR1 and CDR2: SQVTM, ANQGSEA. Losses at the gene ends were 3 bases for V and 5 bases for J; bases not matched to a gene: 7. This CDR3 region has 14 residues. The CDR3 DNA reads TGCAGCGTTGACTGGGGACAGGGTCGGGAGACCCAGTACTTC. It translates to CSVDWGQGRETQYF.

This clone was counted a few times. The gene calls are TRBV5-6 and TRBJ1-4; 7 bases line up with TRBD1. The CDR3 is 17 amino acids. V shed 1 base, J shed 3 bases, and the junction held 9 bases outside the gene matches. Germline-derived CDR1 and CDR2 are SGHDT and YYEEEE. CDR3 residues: CASSLSEQGSSNEKLFF. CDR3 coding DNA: TGTGCCAGCAGCTTGAGCGAACAGGGGAGCTCTAATGAAAAACTGTTTTTT.

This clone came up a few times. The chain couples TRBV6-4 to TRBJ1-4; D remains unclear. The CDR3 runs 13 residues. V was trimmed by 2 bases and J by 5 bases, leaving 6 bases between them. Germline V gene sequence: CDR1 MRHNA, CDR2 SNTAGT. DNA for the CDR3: TGTGCCAGCAGTGACAGCCTAAATGAAAAACTGTTTTTT. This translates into CASSDSLNEKLFF.